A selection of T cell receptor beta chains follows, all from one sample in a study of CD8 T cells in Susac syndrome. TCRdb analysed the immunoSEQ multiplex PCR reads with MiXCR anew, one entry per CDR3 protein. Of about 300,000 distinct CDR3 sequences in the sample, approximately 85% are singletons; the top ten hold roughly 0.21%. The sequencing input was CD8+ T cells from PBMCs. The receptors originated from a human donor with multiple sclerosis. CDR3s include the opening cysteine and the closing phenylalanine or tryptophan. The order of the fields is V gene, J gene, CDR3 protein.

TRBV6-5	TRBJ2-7	CASSPRWRGPYEQYF
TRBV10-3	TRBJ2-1	CAASGRYNEQFF
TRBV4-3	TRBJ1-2	CASSHLTRGDGYTF
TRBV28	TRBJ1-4	CAIRDRDATNEKLFF
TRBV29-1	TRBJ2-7	CSVVSPEEGGYEQYF
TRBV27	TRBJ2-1	CASSLPNIHEQFF
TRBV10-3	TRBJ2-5	CAISGGLAGVETQYF
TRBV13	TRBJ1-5	CASSLGTYDPGQPQHF
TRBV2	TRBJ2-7	CASITGRINAYEQYF
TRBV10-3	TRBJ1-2	CAILGQGTSGYTF
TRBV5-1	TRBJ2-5	CASRSGQGAFQETQYF
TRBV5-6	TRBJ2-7	CASSLEAGGEYEQYF
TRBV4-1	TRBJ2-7	CASSQTDSYEQYF
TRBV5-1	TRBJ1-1	CASSLRGRRQVDTEAFF
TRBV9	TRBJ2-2	CASQGLGNTGELFF
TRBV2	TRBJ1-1	CASSDTGNGPEAFF
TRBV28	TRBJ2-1	CASSWSFSGKYNEQFF
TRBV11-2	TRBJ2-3	CASSYRGRSIDTQYF
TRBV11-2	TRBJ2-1	CASSLYGGGEQFF
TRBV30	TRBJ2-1	CAWTRYHNEQFF
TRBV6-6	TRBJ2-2	CASSYYGLGGGELFF
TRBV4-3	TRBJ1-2	CASSPFTEAANYGYTF
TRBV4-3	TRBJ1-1	CASSRLTGGENAFF
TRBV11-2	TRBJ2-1	CASSSLIPNQVNEQFF
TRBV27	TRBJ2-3	CASSYIAGLNTDTQYF
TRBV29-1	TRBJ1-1	CSVTFVEAFF
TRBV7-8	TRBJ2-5	CASSLATGGQETQYF
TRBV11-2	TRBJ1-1	CASSFWLGMNTEAFF
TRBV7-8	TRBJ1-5	CASSLRGTLHQPQHF
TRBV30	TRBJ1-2	CAWTVGFNYGYTF
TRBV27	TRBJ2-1	CASSSGADTFLNEQFF
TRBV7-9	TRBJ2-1	CASSDGGAGVPYNEQFF
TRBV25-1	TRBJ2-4	CASSEWGRGNIQYF
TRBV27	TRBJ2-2	CASSPGRPTGELFF
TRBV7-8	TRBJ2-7	CASRDSGGGVHEQYF
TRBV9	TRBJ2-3	CASIQTRSTDTQYF
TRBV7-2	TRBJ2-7	CASGLFYEQYF
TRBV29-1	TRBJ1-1	CSSGGYSANTEAFF
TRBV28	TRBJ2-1	CASSFLAASYNEQFF
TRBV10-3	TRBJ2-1	CAISEAGSYNEQFF
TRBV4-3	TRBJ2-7	CASSHGLAGSFDGTYEQYF